The clone carrying this TCR beta chain occurred a few times. The antigen is unknown. As it was prepared, the TCRbeta library received unique molecular identifiers. One entry per CDR3 protein results from TCRdb running MiXCR on the PCR reads. The sample holds some 80,000 distinct CDR3 sequences; 15% to 20% are singletons and the top ten take approximately 55%. The record originates from a study of T-cell reconstitution after alpha-beta-depleted transplantation in children. Per germline, CDR1 MNHNS and CDR2 SASEGT. CDR3 length equals 14 residues. J lost 4 bases, V lost 6 bases, and 6 bases had no gene match. Notes on the study in general: Reportedly, roughly two months post-transplant, alpha-beta T cells arose from several hundred expanded graft clones.

V is TRBV6-1 and J is TRBJ1-1, with 9 bases identical to TRBD1. This specimen consisted of PBMCs, mostly from graft donor cells, obtained 360 days after TCRalphabeta/CD19-depleted stem cell transplant. The sequence was obtained from a male patient between 2 and 10 years old who had a stem cell transplant for acute lymphoblastic leukemia, so the T cells may come from the graft donor. The CDR3 spells CASRRTGGGTEAFF. In nucleotides, the CDR3 is TGTGCCAGCAGGAGAACAGGGGGCGGCACTGAAGCTTTCTTT.